This entry concerns a single TCR beta chain. This clone's antigen is unknown. Base qualities are not provided; no much larger clone lies one nucleotide away. The sample comes from a study of blood T cell repertoires in COVID-19 (dated by TCRdb to about 2020). As for the study more broadly: The collaborator samples originated in the United States, Italy and Spain and spanned the acute and convalescent phases of COVID-19. The prospective study material was composed of cDNA or gDNA derived from T cells, B-cell-depleted T cells, or PBMCs. The dataset comprised deeply sampled blood TCRbeta repertoires from subjects exposed to, actively infected with, or recovered from COVID-19. The repertoires were released in a freely available public database intended as a resource for research on the immune response to SARS-CoV-2. Samples were obtained from the ongoing ImmuneRACE study (first 160 participants) and from about 1,300 subjects provided by 6 global collaborators. A de-identified subject ID, COVID-19 status, age in years and sex were almost always included in the sample metadata. Where available, HLA class I and class II types were obtained from metadata supplied by the sample provider rather than from assay-based typing. Points the paper makes about the study in general: Clinical and demographic metadata were provided uncurated, with the amount varying by source and participant.

Taken from the germline V gene, the CDR1 and CDR2 loops are ENHRY and SYGVKD. From its cysteine to its phenylalanine, the CDR3 spans 15 amino acids. The only DNA kept is the CDR3, 45 bases in frame from the first base. V sheds 4 bases and J sheds 5 bases, leaving 15 bases between their ends. The immunoSEQ Assay, a bias-controlled multiplex PCR, was used to amplify TCRbeta CDR3 regions from genomic DNA. The published analysis was carried out like this. The number of nucleated cells in each sample was estimated by amplification of reference gene primers within the assay. To quantify the absolute abundance of each unique TCRbeta CDR3 rearrangement, sequence reads were collapsed and filtered. Productive Simpson clonality was computed per sample as the square root of Simpson's diversity index over productive rearrangements. TCRdb stores this immuneACCESS table with in-frame sequences only. Part of the clones is absent; in the studies checked, under half of the shortfall reflects unresolved V genes, and no reason is known for the rest. The V and J calls and the clone size are those of that table, but D and trimming were determined from the DNA. The sample has approximately 250,000 clones on record, nearly 85% of them singletons. Together, the top ten hold roughly 8.6% of the sample.

Each collaborating institution followed its own protocols to collect whole blood in K2EDTA tubes. For TCRbeta analysis, collaborators shipped samples as frozen whole blood, isolated PBMCs, or DNA extracted from either of those sample types. The sample was peripheral blood. The receptor was isolated from a human donor in a cohort sampled during active COVID-19. Rearrangement joined TRBV10-3 to TRBJ2-1; 7 matching bases give a weak D call of TRBD1. The sequenced DNA: TGTGCCATCAGTGGCGGGGACAGCGGCAACAATGAGCAGTTCTTC. This codes for CAISGGDSGNNEQFF.